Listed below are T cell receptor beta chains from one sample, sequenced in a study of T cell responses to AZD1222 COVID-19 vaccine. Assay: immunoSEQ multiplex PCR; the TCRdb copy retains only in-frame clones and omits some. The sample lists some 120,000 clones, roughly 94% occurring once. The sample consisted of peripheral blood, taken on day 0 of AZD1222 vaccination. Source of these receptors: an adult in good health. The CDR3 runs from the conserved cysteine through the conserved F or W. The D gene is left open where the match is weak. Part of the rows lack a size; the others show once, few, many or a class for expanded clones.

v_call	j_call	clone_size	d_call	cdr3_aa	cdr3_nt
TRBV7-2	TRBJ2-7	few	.	CASSDRLAQAYEQYF	TGTGCCAGCAGCGACCGACTTGCACAGGCCTACGAGCAGTACTTC
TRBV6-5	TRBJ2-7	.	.	CASSPGLISYEQYF	TGTGCCAGCAGCCCGGGACTCATAAGCTACGAGCAGTACTTC
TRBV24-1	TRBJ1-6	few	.	CATSQGTWGSPLHF	TGTGCCACCAGCCAGGGGACTTGGGGTTCACCCCTCCACTTT
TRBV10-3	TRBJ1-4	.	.	CAISARDSEKLFF	TGTGCCATCAGTGCCAGGGATAGTGAAAAACTGTTTTTT
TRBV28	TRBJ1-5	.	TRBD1	CASSTTGRGLNQPQHF	TGTGCCAGCAGTACGACAGGGAGAGGGTTAAATCAGCCCCAGCATTTT
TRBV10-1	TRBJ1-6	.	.	CASSDLRDTNSPLHF	TGCGCCAGCAGTGACCTCCGGGACACTAATTCACCCCTCCACTTT
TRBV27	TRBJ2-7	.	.	CASSGQRGENEQYF	TGTGCCAGCAGTGGACAGAGAGGGGAGAACGAGCAGTACTTC
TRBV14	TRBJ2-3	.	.	CASSHLITGTTDTQYF	TGTGCCAGCAGCCATCTCATCACAGGGACCACAGATACGCAGTATTTT
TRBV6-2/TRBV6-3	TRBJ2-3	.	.	CASSYDVSSTDTQYF	TGTGCCAGCAGTTACGACGTCAGTAGCACAGATACGCAGTATTTT
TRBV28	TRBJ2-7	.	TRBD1	CASSTSGTGSHEQYF	TGTGCCAGCAGTACGTCCGGGACAGGGAGCCACGAGCAGTACTTC
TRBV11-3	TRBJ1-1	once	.	CASSLTLRTEAFF	TGTGCCAGCAGCTTAACCCTAAGGACTGAAGCTTTCTTT
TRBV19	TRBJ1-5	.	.	CASSIVAQGLVQPQHF	TGTGCCAGTAGTATAGTAGCACAGGGATTGGTCCAGCCCCAGCATTTT
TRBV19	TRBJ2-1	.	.	CASSILGGRSYNEQFF	TGTGCCAGTAGTATATTAGGGGGAAGATCCTACAATGAGCAGTTCTTC
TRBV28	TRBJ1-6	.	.	CASSQTGLPFMGHF	TGTGCCAGCAGTCAAACGGGACTCCCTTTCATGGGCCACTTT
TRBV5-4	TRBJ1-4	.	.	CASSLKGQSNEKLFF	TGTGCCAGCAGCTTGAAGGGCCAATCTAATGAAAAACTGTTTTTT
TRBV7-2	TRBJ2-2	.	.	CASELAPNTGELFF	TGTGCCAGTGAACTAGCCCCGAACACCGGGGAGCTGTTTTTT
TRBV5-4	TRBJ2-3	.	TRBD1	CASSLRQGGVHF	TGTGCCAGCAGCCTCAGACAGGGTGGTGTTCATTTT
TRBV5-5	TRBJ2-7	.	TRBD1	CASSRDLSGGYEQYF	TGTGCCAGCAGCCGGGACCTGTCAGGGGGCTACGAGCAGTACTTC
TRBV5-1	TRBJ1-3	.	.	CASSLGRGAQAGNTIYF	TGCGCCAGCAGCTTGGGGAGAGGGGCGCAAGCTGGAAACACCATATATTTT
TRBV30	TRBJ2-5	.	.	CAWSGTGLKTQYF	TGTGCCTGGAGTGGAACAGGTCTGAAGACCCAGTACTTC
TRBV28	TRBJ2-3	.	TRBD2	CASTPPSGSTDTQYF	TGTGCCAGCACCCCTCCTAGCGGGAGCACAGATACGCAGTATTTT
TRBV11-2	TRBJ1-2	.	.	CASRQISNYGYTF	TGTGCCAGCAGACAAATTTCTAACTATGGCTACACCTTC
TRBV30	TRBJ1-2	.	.	CAWSVVASASLF	TGTGCCTGGAGTGTGGTCGCCTCCGCTTCCCTCTTC
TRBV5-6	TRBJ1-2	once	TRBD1	CASSPGTGWYGYTF	TGTGCCAGCAGCCCGGGGACAGGGTGGTATGGCTACACCTTC